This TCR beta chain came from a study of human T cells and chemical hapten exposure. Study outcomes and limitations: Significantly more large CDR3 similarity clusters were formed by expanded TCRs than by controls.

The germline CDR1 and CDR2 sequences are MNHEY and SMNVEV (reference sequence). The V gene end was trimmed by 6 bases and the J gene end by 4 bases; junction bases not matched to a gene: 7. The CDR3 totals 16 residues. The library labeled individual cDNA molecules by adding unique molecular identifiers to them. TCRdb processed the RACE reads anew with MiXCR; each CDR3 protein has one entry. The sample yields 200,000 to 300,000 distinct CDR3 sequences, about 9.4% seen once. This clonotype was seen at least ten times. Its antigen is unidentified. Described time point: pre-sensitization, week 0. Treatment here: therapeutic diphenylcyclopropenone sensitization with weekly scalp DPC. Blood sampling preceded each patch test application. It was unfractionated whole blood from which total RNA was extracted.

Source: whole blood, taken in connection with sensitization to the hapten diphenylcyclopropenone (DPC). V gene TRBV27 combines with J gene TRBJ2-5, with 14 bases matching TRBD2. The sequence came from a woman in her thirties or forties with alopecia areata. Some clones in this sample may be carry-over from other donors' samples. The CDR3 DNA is TGTGCCAGCAGGGGACTAGCGGGAGTGAGCGGAGAGACCCAGTACTTC. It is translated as CASRGLAGVSGETQYF.